A selection of T cell receptor beta chains follows, all from one sample in a study of shared clonotypes between healthy human individuals. Libraries were prepared by immunoSEQ multiplex PCR; TCRdb keeps only in-frame clonotypes and omits some of them. The sample records 1,500,000 or so clones, less than 99% being singletons. What was sequenced was naive CD4+ T cells sorted from blood. These receptors originate from a man aged 25-40 years in good health. The CDR3 runs from the conserved cysteine through the conserved F or W. Fields, in order: J gene, clone size, V gene, D gene, CDR3 DNA, CDR3 protein. D genes are given only for firm matches. A row's size may be missing; if present it is once, few, many or a size class.

J gene: TRBJ2-7
clone size: once
V gene: TRBV5-1
D gene: TRBD2
CDR3 DNA: TGCGCCAGCAGCTTAGCGGGAGCTTCCTACGAGCAGTACTTC
CDR3 protein: CASSLAGASYEQYF

J gene: TRBJ1-3
clone size: -
V gene: TRBV9
D gene: -
CDR3 DNA: TGTGCCAGCAGCGTAGATGGGCAGCTTGACACCATATATTTT
CDR3 protein: CASSVDGQLDTIYF

J gene: TRBJ2-1
clone size: -
V gene: TRBV7-6
D gene: TRBD2
CDR3 DNA: TGTGCCAGCAGCAACTTAGCGAATGGGGCTAGCGGGAGGGGAGATTCCTACAATGAGCAGTTCTTC
CDR3 protein: CASSNLANGASGRGDSYNEQFF

J gene: TRBJ2-6
clone size: -
V gene: TRBV21-1
D gene: -
CDR3 DNA: TGTGCCAGCAGCAACCCCCGGGGCTCTGGGGCCAACGTCCTGACTTTC
CDR3 protein: CASSNPRGSGANVLTF

J gene: TRBJ1-2
clone size: -
V gene: TRBV5-1
D gene: -
CDR3 DNA: TGCGCCAGCAACGTGGGGGTAGGAGACTATGGCTACACCTTC
CDR3 protein: CASNVGVGDYGYTF

J gene: TRBJ2-7
clone size: -
V gene: TRBV7-2
D gene: TRBD2
CDR3 DNA: TGTGCCAGCAGCACCCATAGCGGGAGGGCCTGGCGATCCGGCGAGCAGTACTTC
CDR3 protein: CASSTHSGRAWRSGEQYF

J gene: TRBJ2-3
clone size: -
V gene: TRBV5-1
D gene: -
CDR3 DNA: TGCGCCAGCAGCTTACCCCCCGGAGCTACGTGGGGCACAGATACGCAGTATTTT
CDR3 protein: CASSLPPGATWGTDTQYF

J gene: TRBJ2-3
clone size: -
V gene: TRBV6-5
D gene: TRBD1
CDR3 DNA: TGTGCCAGCAGTTACTTGGGACAGGGCACAGATACGCAGTATTTT
CDR3 protein: CASSYLGQGTDTQYF

J gene: TRBJ2-2
clone size: -
V gene: TRBV2
D gene: TRBD1
CDR3 DNA: TGTGCCAGCAGTCAACAGGGGGCCCTGAACACCGGGGAGCTGTTTTTT
CDR3 protein: CASSQQGALNTGELFF

J gene: TRBJ2-6
clone size: once
V gene: TRBV5-1
D gene: -
CDR3 DNA: TGCGCCAGCAGCCCGGCCCAAGCTGGGGCCAACGTCCTGACTTTC
CDR3 protein: CASSPAQAGANVLTF

J gene: TRBJ2-1
clone size: -
V gene: TRBV2
D gene: TRBD2
CDR3 DNA: TGTGCCAGCATGTGGGCTAGCGGTTACAATGAGCAGTTCTTC
CDR3 protein: CASMWASGYNEQFF

J gene: TRBJ2-1
clone size: -
V gene: TRBV9
D gene: TRBD2
CDR3 DNA: TGTGCCAGCAGCGCGGGACTAGCGGGCCACAATGAGCAGTTCTTC
CDR3 protein: CASSAGLAGHNEQFF

J gene: TRBJ2-1
clone size: -
V gene: TRBV5-6
D gene: -
CDR3 DNA: TGTGCCAGCAGCTTGGGGCAGGTGCTCTACAATGAGCAGTTCTTC
CDR3 protein: CASSLGQVLYNEQFF

J gene: TRBJ2-3
clone size: once
V gene: TRBV19
D gene: -
CDR3 DNA: TGTGCCAGTAGTATAAGAGAACAGGGTATTAAAGCAGATACGCAGTATTTT
CDR3 protein: CASSIREQGIKADTQYF

J gene: TRBJ1-1
clone size: -
V gene: TRBV30
D gene: -
CDR3 DNA: TGTGCCTGGAGGTGGGTCACTGAAGCTTTCTTT
CDR3 protein: CAWRWVTEAFF

J gene: TRBJ2-1
clone size: -
V gene: TRBV5-1
D gene: -
CDR3 DNA: TGCGCCAGCAGCTTGACGGCCCATGATGAGCAGTTCTTC
CDR3 protein: CASSLTAHDEQFF

J gene: TRBJ1-2
clone size: once
V gene: TRBV2
D gene: -
CDR3 DNA: TGTGCCAGCAGTGGGACATCCGTCGGCTACACCTTC
CDR3 protein: CASSGTSVGYTF

J gene: TRBJ2-7
clone size: -
V gene: TRBV28
D gene: TRBD2
CDR3 DNA: TGTGCCAGCAGTTTAAGTAGTGTGCTAGCGGGAGGTCAAAGCTCCTACGAGCAGTACTTC
CDR3 protein: CASSLSSVLAGGQSSYEQYF

J gene: TRBJ1-1
clone size: -
V gene: TRBV6-5
D gene: -
CDR3 DNA: TGTGCCAGCAGTTACGCGACAGGCATCGGGGCCACTGAAGCTTTCTTT
CDR3 protein: CASSYATGIGATEAFF

J gene: TRBJ2-7
clone size: -
V gene: TRBV28
D gene: -
CDR3 DNA: TGTGCCAGCAGCTCCAATCCCGAGCAGTACTTC
CDR3 protein: CASSSNPEQYF

J gene: TRBJ2-7
clone size: -
V gene: TRBV7-2
D gene: TRBD2
CDR3 DNA: TGTGCCAGCAGCTTCGGGAGGGCCCTCCTGTACGAGCAGTACTTC
CDR3 protein: CASSFGRALLYEQYF

J gene: TRBJ2-1
clone size: -
V gene: TRBV5-6
D gene: TRBD2
CDR3 DNA: TGTGCCAGCAGCTTGTTTGCGGGAGGGCACCAAAACAATGAGCAGTTCTTC
CDR3 protein: CASSLFAGGHQNNEQFF

J gene: TRBJ2-7
clone size: -
V gene: TRBV2
D gene: TRBD2
CDR3 DNA: TGTGCCACCCCGAGGGGAGGGAGCACGACCATCGAGCAGTACTTC
CDR3 protein: CATPRGGSTTIEQYF

J gene: TRBJ2-2
clone size: -
V gene: TRBV10-3
D gene: -
CDR3 DNA: TGTGCCATCGGAGGCACCGGGGAGCTGTTTTTT
CDR3 protein: CAIGGTGELFF

J gene: TRBJ2-2
clone size: once
V gene: TRBV9
D gene: TRBD2
CDR3 DNA: TGTGCCAGCAGCGTGGGGACTAGCGGGAGGGTTAACACCGGGGAGCTGTTTTTT
CDR3 protein: CASSVGTSGRVNTGELFF

J gene: TRBJ2-1
clone size: once
V gene: TRBV28
D gene: TRBD2
CDR3 DNA: TGTGCCAGCATTATGGCGGGGGTCTCCTACAATGAGCAGTTCTTC
CDR3 protein: CASIMAGVSYNEQFF

J gene: TRBJ2-7
clone size: -
V gene: TRBV14
D gene: TRBD1
CDR3 DNA: TGTGCCAGCAGCCCGACAGGGGTCTACGAGCAGTACTTC
CDR3 protein: CASSPTGVYEQYF

J gene: TRBJ1-2
clone size: -
V gene: TRBV9
D gene: -
CDR3 DNA: TGTGCCAGCAGCGTAACAACAGCCGAGGGTGGCTACACCTTC
CDR3 protein: CASSVTTAEGGYTF

J gene: TRBJ2-5
clone size: -
V gene: TRBV5-4
D gene: -
CDR3 DNA: TGTGCCAGCAGCTTGAAGTTTAGCAGAGAGACCCAGTACTTC
CDR3 protein: CASSLKFSRETQYF

J gene: TRBJ1-1
clone size: -
V gene: TRBV5-3
D gene: -
CDR3 DNA: TGTGCCAGAAGCAACGGTGATTCGAACACTGAAGCTTTCTTT
CDR3 protein: CARSNGDSNTEAFF

J gene: TRBJ2-1
clone size: -
V gene: TRBV29-1
D gene: TRBD2
CDR3 DNA: TGCAGCGTTGATTATCTAGCGGGAGGGCCCAATGAGCAGTTCTTC
CDR3 protein: CSVDYLAGGPNEQFF

J gene: TRBJ1-5
clone size: -
V gene: TRBV19
D gene: TRBD1
CDR3 DNA: TGTGCCAGTAGTATTCCCGACAGGGGGGCGTCCAATCAGCCCCAGCATTTT
CDR3 protein: CASSIPDRGASNQPQHF

J gene: TRBJ1-1
clone size: -
V gene: TRBV2
D gene: -
CDR3 DNA: TGTGCCAGCAAGGGGGACGTGAACACTGAAGCTTTCTTT
CDR3 protein: CASKGDVNTEAFF

J gene: TRBJ2-4
clone size: -
V gene: TRBV6-1
D gene: -
CDR3 DNA: TGTGCCAGCAGTGAACCGCCGCCCCACAGGAGGTCAAACATTCAGTACTTC
CDR3 protein: CASSEPPPHRRSNIQYF

J gene: TRBJ1-4
clone size: -
V gene: TRBV6-1
D gene: -
CDR3 DNA: TGTGCCAGCAGTGGGACGCTAACTAATGAAAAACTGTTTTTT
CDR3 protein: CASSGTLTNEKLFF

J gene: TRBJ2-7
clone size: -
V gene: TRBV6-5
D gene: TRBD2
CDR3 DNA: TGTGCCAGCAGTTACTCTCTGGGGGGGAGCTACGAGCAGTACTTC
CDR3 protein: CASSYSLGGSYEQYF

J gene: TRBJ1-3
clone size: -
V gene: TRBV9
D gene: -
CDR3 DNA: TGTGCCAGCAGCGCGACAGGAGTCGTCTCTGGAAACACCATATATTTT
CDR3 protein: CASSATGVVSGNTIYF

J gene: TRBJ1-3
clone size: -
V gene: TRBV4-2
D gene: -
CDR3 DNA: TGTGCCAGCAGCCCGGGAGCAGGGCTAACGGACACCATATATTTT
CDR3 protein: CASSPGAGLTDTIYF

J gene: TRBJ2-1
clone size: -
V gene: TRBV9
D gene: TRBD2
CDR3 DNA: TGTGCCAGCAGCGTAGCTAGCGGGAGGCGCGATGAGCAGTTCTTC
CDR3 protein: CASSVASGRRDEQFF

J gene: TRBJ1-5
clone size: -
V gene: TRBV6-5
D gene: -
CDR3 DNA: TGTGCCAGCAACGAGGGGCCGAGCAATCAGCCCCAGCATTTT
CDR3 protein: CASNEGPSNQPQHF

J gene: TRBJ2-1
clone size: -
V gene: TRBV11-2
D gene: -
CDR3 DNA: TGTGCCAGCAGCACCGACGGAGGACTAAAACAGTTCTTC
CDR3 protein: CASSTDGGLKQFF

J gene: TRBJ2-6
clone size: -
V gene: TRBV11-2
D gene: -
CDR3 DNA: TGTGCCAGCTCTAACTCTGGGGCCAACGTCCTGACTTTC
CDR3 protein: CASSNSGANVLTF

J gene: TRBJ2-7
clone size: -
V gene: TRBV27
D gene: -
CDR3 DNA: TGTGCCAGCAGCTATGTAGGGCTATCCTACGAGCAGTACTTC
CDR3 protein: CASSYVGLSYEQYF

J gene: TRBJ2-1
clone size: -
V gene: TRBV9
D gene: -
CDR3 DNA: TGTGCCAGCAATCCGGGCGGAATCTACAATGAGCAGTTCTTC
CDR3 protein: CASNPGGIYNEQFF

J gene: TRBJ1-5
clone size: -
V gene: TRBV28
D gene: -
CDR3 DNA: TGTGCCAGCAGAGGACAGTTCAATCAGCCCCAGCATTTT
CDR3 protein: CASRGQFNQPQHF

J gene: TRBJ2-1
clone size: -
V gene: TRBV2
D gene: -
CDR3 DNA: TGTGCCAGTCAAAGGTCGGATGAGCAGTTCTTC
CDR3 protein: CASQRSDEQFF

J gene: TRBJ2-2
clone size: -
V gene: TRBV18
D gene: -
CDR3 DNA: TGTGCCAGCTCACCTCTTAGGGATTTTACCGGGGAGCTGTTTTTT
CDR3 protein: CASSPLRDFTGELFF

J gene: TRBJ2-7
clone size: -
V gene: TRBV5-1
D gene: -
CDR3 DNA: TGCGCCAGCAGCCTGGGTGGCGGATCCTACGAGCAGTACTTC
CDR3 protein: CASSLGGGSYEQYF

J gene: TRBJ1-2
clone size: -
V gene: TRBV4-1
D gene: -
CDR3 DNA: TGCGCCAGCAGCCAAGGGCCCCCGGGGGGCTACACCTTC
CDR3 protein: CASSQGPPGGYTF

J gene: TRBJ2-1
clone size: -
V gene: TRBV7-9
D gene: TRBD2
CDR3 DNA: TGTGCCAGCGGACATGCCGGGACTAGCAATGAGCAGTTCTTC
CDR3 protein: CASGHAGTSNEQFF

J gene: TRBJ2-4
clone size: -
V gene: TRBV2
D gene: -
CDR3 DNA: TGTGCCAGCAGTGTGGCCCCGGGTGGTGGCAAAAACATTCAGTACTTC
CDR3 protein: CASSVAPGGGKNIQYF

J gene: TRBJ1-3
clone size: -
V gene: TRBV6-1
D gene: TRBD1
CDR3 DNA: TGTGCCAGCAGTGTCCGGGACAGAGTCACTGGAAACACCATATATTTT
CDR3 protein: CASSVRDRVTGNTIYF

J gene: TRBJ2-1
clone size: -
V gene: TRBV27
D gene: TRBD2
CDR3 DNA: TGTGCCAGCAGGCTCGGGCTAGCGGGAGGGCGGTCGCGTAATGAGCAGTTCTTC
CDR3 protein: CASRLGLAGGRSRNEQFF

J gene: TRBJ2-1
clone size: -
V gene: TRBV14
D gene: -
CDR3 DNA: TGTGCCAGCAGCCCGGGGGGGACAGGTCTCGCCTACAATGAGCAGTTCTTC
CDR3 protein: CASSPGGTGLAYNEQFF

J gene: TRBJ2-5
clone size: -
V gene: TRBV9
D gene: TRBD1
CDR3 DNA: TGTGCCAGCAGCGTAGAGGGGGCAGGGGAGACCCAGTACTTC
CDR3 protein: CASSVEGAGETQYF

J gene: TRBJ2-3
clone size: -
V gene: TRBV18
D gene: -
CDR3 DNA: TGTGCCAGCTCACCCCGGCCCGGACTATCAGATACGCAGTATTTT
CDR3 protein: CASSPRPGLSDTQYF

J gene: TRBJ2-7
clone size: -
V gene: TRBV27
D gene: -
CDR3 DNA: TGTGCCAGCTGGGACCATGCCTACGAGCAGTACTTC
CDR3 protein: CASWDHAYEQYF

J gene: TRBJ1-2
clone size: -
V gene: TRBV28
D gene: TRBD1
CDR3 DNA: TGTGCCAGCAGTTCGGGACAGGATGTAGGTGGCTACACCTTC
CDR3 protein: CASSSGQDVGGYTF